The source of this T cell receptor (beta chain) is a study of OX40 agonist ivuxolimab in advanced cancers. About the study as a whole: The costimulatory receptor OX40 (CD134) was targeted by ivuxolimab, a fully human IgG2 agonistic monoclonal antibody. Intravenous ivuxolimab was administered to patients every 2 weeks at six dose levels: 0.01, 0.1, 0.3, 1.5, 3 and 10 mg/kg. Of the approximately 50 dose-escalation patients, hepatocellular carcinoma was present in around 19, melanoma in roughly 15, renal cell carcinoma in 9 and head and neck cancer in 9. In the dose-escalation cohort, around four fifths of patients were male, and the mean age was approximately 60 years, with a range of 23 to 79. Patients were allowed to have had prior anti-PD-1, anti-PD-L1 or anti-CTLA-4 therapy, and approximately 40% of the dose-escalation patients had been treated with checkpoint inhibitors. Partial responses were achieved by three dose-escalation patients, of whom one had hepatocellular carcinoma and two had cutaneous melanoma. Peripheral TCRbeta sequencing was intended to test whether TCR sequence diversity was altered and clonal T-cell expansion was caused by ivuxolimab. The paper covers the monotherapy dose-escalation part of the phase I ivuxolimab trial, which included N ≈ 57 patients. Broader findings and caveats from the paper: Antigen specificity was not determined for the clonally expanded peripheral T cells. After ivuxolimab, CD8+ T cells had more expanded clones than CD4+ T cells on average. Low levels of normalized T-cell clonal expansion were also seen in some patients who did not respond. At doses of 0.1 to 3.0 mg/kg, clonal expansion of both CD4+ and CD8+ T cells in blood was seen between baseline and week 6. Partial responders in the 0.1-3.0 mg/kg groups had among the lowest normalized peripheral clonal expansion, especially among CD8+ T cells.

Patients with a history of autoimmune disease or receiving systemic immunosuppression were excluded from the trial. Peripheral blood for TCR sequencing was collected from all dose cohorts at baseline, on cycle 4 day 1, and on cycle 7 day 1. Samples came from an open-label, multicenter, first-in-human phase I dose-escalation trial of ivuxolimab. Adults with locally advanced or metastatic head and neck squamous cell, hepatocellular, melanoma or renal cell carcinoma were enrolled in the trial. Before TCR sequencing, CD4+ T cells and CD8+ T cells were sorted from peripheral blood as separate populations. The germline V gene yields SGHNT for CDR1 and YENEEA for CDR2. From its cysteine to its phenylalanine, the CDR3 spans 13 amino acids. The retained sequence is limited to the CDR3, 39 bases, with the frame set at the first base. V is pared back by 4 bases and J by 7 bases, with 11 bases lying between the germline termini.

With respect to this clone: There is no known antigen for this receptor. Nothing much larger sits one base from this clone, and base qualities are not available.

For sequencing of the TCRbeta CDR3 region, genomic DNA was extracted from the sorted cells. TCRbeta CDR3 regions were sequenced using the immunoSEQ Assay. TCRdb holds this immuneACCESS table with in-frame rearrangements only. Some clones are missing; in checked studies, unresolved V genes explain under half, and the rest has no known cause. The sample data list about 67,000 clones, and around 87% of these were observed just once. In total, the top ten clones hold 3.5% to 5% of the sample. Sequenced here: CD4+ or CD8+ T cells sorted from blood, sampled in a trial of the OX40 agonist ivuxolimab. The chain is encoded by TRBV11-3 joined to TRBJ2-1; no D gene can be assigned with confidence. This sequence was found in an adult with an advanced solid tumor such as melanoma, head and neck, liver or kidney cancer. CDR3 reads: CASSSGLINEQFF. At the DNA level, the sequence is TGTGCCAGCAGCTCCGGCCTTATTAATGAGCAGTTCTTC.